This TCR beta chain was sequenced during a study of tumor and adjacent non-tumor tissue in lung cancer (dated by TCRdb to about 2018). In the study overall: By cancer type, the cohort comprised approximately 12 adenocarcinoma patients, 2 squamous cell carcinoma patients and 1 small cell lung cancer patient. The 15 enrolled patients, of whom 10 were men and 5 were women, were aged roughly 31 to 80 years and were diagnosed with TNM stage I to III disease. Bulk TCRbeta repertoires were compared between lung tumor tissue and matched distant non-tumor lung tissue obtained from around 14 lung cancer patients. TCRbeta CDR3 sequencing was performed on about 29 paired specimens, with one tumor sample and one normal lung sample collected per patient. Sequencing produced about 120,000,000 productive TCRbeta reads in total, an average of about 4.5 million reads per sample.

Here is what the overall study found, with its caveats: The cohort had only roughly 14 patients, and the authors noted that larger samples and more detailed clinical data are needed. The sequencing platform is not named in the methods, and unique molecular identifiers are not mentioned. Because peripheral blood was not sequenced, the blood TCRbeta repertoires of the lung cancer patients in the study went unexamined. Tumor tissue showed significantly greater TCR diversity (inverse Simpson) than normal lung tissue (roughly 430 vs 170, P = 0.0075, Mann-Whitney U test). TCR diversity was significantly higher in younger patients, and higher tumor TCR diversity was associated with shorter overall and disease-free survival. The top 100 clones made up a significantly larger cumulative share of the repertoire in normal lung than in tumor tissue.

Library construction relied on multiplex PCR. Sequencing relied on an Illumina HiSeq 2500. TCRbeta libraries were built by three rounds of nested PCR using primers (Table S4), following protocols modified from ARM-PCR. PCR products of 200-500 bp were gel-excised and purified with the QIAquick gel extraction kit before sequencing. As for the authors' bioinformatics: Trimmomatic was used to clean the reads, FLASH merged the cleaned reads into complete CDR3 sequences, and MiTCR assigned the sequences to V(D)J germline segments. VDJtools was used to compute clonal diversity as the inverse Simpson's index. In-frame sequences lacking a premature stop codon were counted as productive reads. The raw public data were reprocessed by TCRdb itself: fastp quality trimming at Q25, MiXCR clonotype calling, in-frame beta chains only. For every CDR3 protein sequence, its rows merge into one entry that carries the most common genes and DNA. The V and J calls and clone size come from TCRdb's table, not from the authors' own analysis. Across this sample there are more than 85,000 distinct CDR3 sequences, with 60% to 80% seen only once. Of the sample, roughly 19% is held by the ten largest clones.

RNA was extracted from bulk unsorted tissue and checked for quality with a NanoDrop ND-1000 and an Agilent 2100. For the normal lung samples, distant non-tumor tissue was collected more than 3 cm away from the tumor edge. Newly diagnosed lung cancer patients without prior chemotherapy who had been admitted for thoracic surgery in China between August and November 2014 were enrolled as donors. Patients with previous radiotherapy or chemotherapy, or with another concurrent cancer, were excluded from the study. Surgical tissue pieces of 1-2 cm3 were preserved in RNAlater solution and were kept at -80 degrees C until use. This clonotype was seen repeatedly, ten times or more. There is no known antigen for this receptor. There are no base qualities to consult, and no much larger clone falls within one base. This sequence originates from a man aged 55 to 70 with non-small cell lung cancer. What was sequenced was distant non-tumor lung tissue.

The CDR3 region has the sequence CASSYRAGQGNSPLHF. The bases read TGTGCCAGCTCCTACCGCGCGGGACAGGGCAATTCACCCCTCCACTTT. The rearranged chain carries TRBV5-5 and TRBJ1-6; 9 of the junction bases match TRBD1. CDR1 is given as SGHKS and CDR2 as YYEKEE, both from the germline V gene (reference sequence). At the junction V is shortened by 7 bases and J by 7 bases; bases outside the gene matches: 12. The CDR3 spans 16 residues, from the cysteine through the phenylalanine. CDR3 DNA only is kept here, 48 bases in frame from base 1.